This T cell receptor (beta chain) was identified in a study of shared clonotypes between healthy human individuals. Comment on this clone: What it recognizes is unknown.

An approximately 200 ng quantity of DNA, tens of thousands of T cell genomes, went into the sorted-subset replicate PCRs. This table comes from immunoSEQ multiplex PCR, and its TCRdb copy is limited to in-frame clones, with some not included. Found here are roughly 2.2 million clones, about 90% of them singletons; the top ten hold around 0.38%. Overall study results and limits: Shared clonotypes: approximately 5% naive CD4, about 4% naive CD8, 2.3% memory CD4, roughly 0.4% memory CD8.

With 0 bases clipped from V and 0 bases from J, the junction kept 6 bases outside the gene matches. The CDR3 totals 16 residues. Germline CDR1 reads SGHRS; CDR2 reads YFSETQ. Sequencing was performed on naive CD4+ T cells from PBMCs. Subset: CD45RA+ positively selected. The sequence derives from a man aged 18 to 29 in good health. Some clones in this sample may be carry-over from other donors' samples. The J gene is TRBJ2-7, the V gene TRBV5-1, with 7 bases identical to TRBD1. The CDR3 nucleotides read TGCGCCAGCAGCTTGGGTGGGGACAGTTTCTCCTACGAGCAGTACTTC. The encoded protein is CASSLGGDSFSYEQYF. Supplemented by reference TRBV5-1 and TRBJ2-7, the full variable domain reads KAGVTQTPRYLIKTRGQQVTLSCSPISGHRSVSWYQQTPGQGLQFLFEYFSETQRNKGNFPGRFSGRQFSNSRSEMNVSTLELGDSALYLCASSLGGDSFSYEQYFGPGTRLTVT.